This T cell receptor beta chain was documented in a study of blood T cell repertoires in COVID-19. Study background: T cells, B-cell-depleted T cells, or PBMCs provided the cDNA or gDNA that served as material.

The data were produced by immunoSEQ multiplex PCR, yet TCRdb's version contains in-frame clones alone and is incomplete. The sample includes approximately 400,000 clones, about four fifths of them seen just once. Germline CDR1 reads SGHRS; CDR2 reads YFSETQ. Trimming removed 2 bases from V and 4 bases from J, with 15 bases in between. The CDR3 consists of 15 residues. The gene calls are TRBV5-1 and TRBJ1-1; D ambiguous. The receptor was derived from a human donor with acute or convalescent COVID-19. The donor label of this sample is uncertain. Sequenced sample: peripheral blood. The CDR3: CASSFTGLEGTEAFF. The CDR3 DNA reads TGCGCCAGCAGCTTCACGGGCCTGGAGGGCACTGAAGCTTTCTTT.